This T cell receptor beta chain was recovered during a study of blood T cell repertoires in COVID-19. Study-wide context: The United States, Italy and Spain were the sources of the acute and convalescent COVID-19 samples. T cells, B-cell-depleted T cells, or PBMCs provided the cDNA or gDNA that served as material.

Authors' data handling: Estimation of nucleated cell counts was performed using reference gene primer amplification. Only in-frame clones appear in the TCRdb table, and some are missing; sequencing was by immunoSEQ multiplex PCR. V and J calls plus clone size are reproduced from that table; the DNA served to infer D and trimming. Among 45,000 to 70,000 clones listed, less than 85% were seen once. The CDR3 contains 15 residues. The germline CDR1 and CDR2 sequences are SGHTA and FQGNSA. The ends were cut back, 1 base at V and 1 base at J, with 11 bases in the middle. Material for sequencing was peripheral blood. The receptor was isolated from a woman aged 50 to 65 with active or convalescent COVID-19. The chain couples TRBV7-2 to TRBJ2-7; D unresolved. The CDR3 DNA reads as TGTGCCAGCAGCTTAGTATCAGGAAAATCCTACGAGCAGTACTTC. This encodes CASSLVSGKSYEQYF.